This TCR beta chain was observed in a study of graft-versus-host responses after intestinal transplantation. The wider study: Multivisceral, liver-intestinal, or isolated intestinal grafts went to recipients. Findings and limits, study-wide: An association linked early post-transplant HvG declines with peak circulating GvH clone levels. Across patients carrying graft-donor T cell macrochimerism, allografts held high graft-versus-host to host-versus-graft clonal ratios.

This table comes from immunoSEQ multiplex PCR, and its TCRdb copy is limited to in-frame clones, with some not included. The table has about 110,000 clones, roughly 87% seen once. This clone appeared a single time. Its antigen is still unknown. Per germline, CDR1 SGHRS and CDR2 YFSETQ. The ends were cut back, 4 bases at V and 0 bases at J, with 14 bases in the middle. The CDR3 has 16 amino acids. V usage is TRBV5-1 and J usage is TRBJ2-4; no reliable D call. The receptor's source is a human donor who was the organ donor for an intestinal transplant. The input for sequencing was unstimulated CD4+ T cells sorted from spleen or lymph node cells, taken before transplant. The CDR3, as DNA: TGCGCCAGCAGCCCAGGACGGCTACTAGCCAAAAACATTCAGTACTTC. Its translation: CASSPGRLLAKNIQYF.